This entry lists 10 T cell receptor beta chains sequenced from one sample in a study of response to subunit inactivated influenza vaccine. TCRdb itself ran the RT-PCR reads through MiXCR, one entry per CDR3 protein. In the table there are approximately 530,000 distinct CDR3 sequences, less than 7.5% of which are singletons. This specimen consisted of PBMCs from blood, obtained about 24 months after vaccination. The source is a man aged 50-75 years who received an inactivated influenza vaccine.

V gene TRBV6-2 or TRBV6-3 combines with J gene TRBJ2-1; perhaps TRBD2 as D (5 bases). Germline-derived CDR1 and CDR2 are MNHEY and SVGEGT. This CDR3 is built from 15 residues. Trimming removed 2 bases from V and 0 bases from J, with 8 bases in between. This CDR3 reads CASSYLGSSYNEQFF. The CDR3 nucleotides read TGTGCCAGCAGTTACCTGGGGAGCTCCTACAATGAGCAGTTCTTC.

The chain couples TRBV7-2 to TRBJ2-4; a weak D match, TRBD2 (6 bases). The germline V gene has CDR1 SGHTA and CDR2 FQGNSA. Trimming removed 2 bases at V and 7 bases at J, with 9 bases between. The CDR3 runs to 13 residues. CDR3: CASSLPGVNIQYF. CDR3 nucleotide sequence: TGTGCCAGCAGCTTACCGGGGGTTAACATTCAGTACTTC.

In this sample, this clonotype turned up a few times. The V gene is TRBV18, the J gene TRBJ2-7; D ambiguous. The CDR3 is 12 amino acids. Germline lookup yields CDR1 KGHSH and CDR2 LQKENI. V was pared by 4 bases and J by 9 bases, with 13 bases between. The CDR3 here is CASSLDGIWQYF. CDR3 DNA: TGTGCCAGCTCACTGGACGGTATTTGGCAGTACTTC. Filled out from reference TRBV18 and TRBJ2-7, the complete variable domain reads NAGVMQNPRHLVRRRGQEARLRCSPMKGHSHVYWYRQLPEEGLKFMVYLQKENIIDESGMPKERFSAEFPKEGPSILRIQQVVRGDSAAYFCASSLDGIWQYFGPGTRLTVT.

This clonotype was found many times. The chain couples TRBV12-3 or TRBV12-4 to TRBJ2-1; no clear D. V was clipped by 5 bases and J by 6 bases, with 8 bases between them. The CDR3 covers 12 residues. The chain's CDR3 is CASSSGINEQFF. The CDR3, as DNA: TGTGCCAGCAGTAGTGGGATCAATGAGCAGTTCTTC.

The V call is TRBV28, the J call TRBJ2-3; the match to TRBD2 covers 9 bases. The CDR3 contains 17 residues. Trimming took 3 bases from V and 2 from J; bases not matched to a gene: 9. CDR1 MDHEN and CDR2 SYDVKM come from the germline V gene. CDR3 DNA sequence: TGTGCCAGCAGTTTGGCTCGCGGGAGGGGAAACACAGATACGCAGTATTTT. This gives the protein CASSLARGRGNTDTQYF.

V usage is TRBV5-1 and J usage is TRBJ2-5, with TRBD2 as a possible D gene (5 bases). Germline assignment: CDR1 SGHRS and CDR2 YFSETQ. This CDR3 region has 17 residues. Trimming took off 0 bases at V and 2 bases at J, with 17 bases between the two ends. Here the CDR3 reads CASSLGPPSRGQETQYF. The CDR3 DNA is TGCGCCAGCAGCTTGGGACCGCCTAGCAGAGGGCAAGAGACCCAGTACTTC. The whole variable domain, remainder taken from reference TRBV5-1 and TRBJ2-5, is KAGVTQTPRYLIKTRGQQVTLSCSPISGHRSVSWYQQTPGQGLQFLFEYFSETQRNKGNFPGRFSGRQFSNSRSEMNVSTLELGDSALYLCASSLGPPSRGQETQYFGPGTRLLVL.

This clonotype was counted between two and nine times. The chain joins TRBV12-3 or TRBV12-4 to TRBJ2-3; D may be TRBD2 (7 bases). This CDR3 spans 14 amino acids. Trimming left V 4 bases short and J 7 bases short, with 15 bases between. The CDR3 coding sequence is TGTGCCAGCAGTTCGGGCGGGGGCGGAAATACGCAGTATTTT. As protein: CASSSGGGGNTQYF.

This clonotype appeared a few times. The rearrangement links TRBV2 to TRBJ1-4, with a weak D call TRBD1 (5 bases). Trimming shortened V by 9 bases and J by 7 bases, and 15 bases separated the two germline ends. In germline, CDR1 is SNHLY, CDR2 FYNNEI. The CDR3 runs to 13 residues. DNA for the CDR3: TGTGCCAGTCGGCAGGGCTGGAGTGAAAAACTGTTTTTT. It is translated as CASRQGWSEKLFF.

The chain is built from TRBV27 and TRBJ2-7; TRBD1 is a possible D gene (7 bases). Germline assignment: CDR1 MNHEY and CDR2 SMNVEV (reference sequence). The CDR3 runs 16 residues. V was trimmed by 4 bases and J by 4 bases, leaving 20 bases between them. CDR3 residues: CASSSPGWQGGYEQYF. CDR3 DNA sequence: TGTGCCAGCAGTTCGCCGGGTTGGCAGGGGGGATACGAGCAGTACTTC.

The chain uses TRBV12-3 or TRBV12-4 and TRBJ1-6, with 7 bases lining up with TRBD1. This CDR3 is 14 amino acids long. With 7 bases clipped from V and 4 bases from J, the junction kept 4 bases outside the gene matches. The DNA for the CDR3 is TGTGCCAGCACCCGGACAGGATATAATTCACCCCTCCACTTT. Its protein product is CASTRTGYNSPLHF.